One sample yielded the 8 T cell receptor beta chains listed below, sequenced in a study of T-cell memory formation after mild COVID-19. TCRdb re-derived calls from the 5' RACE reads in MiXCR, one entry per CDR3 protein. The data contain about 350,000 distinct CDR3 sequences, under 30% of them singletons. The sequencing input was PBMCs or a T cell subset sorted from them (not recorded which). These receptors were taken from an adult woman who had mild COVID-19 (a few samples of this study predate the infection). Cell type and time point are not known.

A few counts support this clonotype. This chain uses TRBV2 with TRBJ2-7; 8 bases fit TRBD2. Germline assignment: CDR1 SNHLY and CDR2 FYNNEI. The CDR3 is 14 residues long. The trim removed 7 bases at V and 3 bases at J, leaving 8 bases unmatched. For the CDR3, the DNA is TGTGCCAGCACAGGAGGGACTAGGATCTACGAGCAGTACTTC. Residues: CASTGGTRIYEQYF. Combining the CDR3 with reference TRBV2 and TRBJ2-7 gives the whole variable domain EPEVTQTPSHQVTQMGQEVILRCVPISNHLYFYWYRQILGQKVEFLVSFYNNEISEKSEIFDDQFSVERPDGSNFTLKIRSTKLEDSAMYFCASTGGTRIYEQYFGPGTRLTVT.

V gene TRBV9 combines with J gene TRBJ1-6, with D possibly TRBD1 on 6 matching bases. Germline CDR1 is SGDLS and CDR2 is YYNGEE. V gave up 3 bases and J gave up 6 bases, with 13 bases separating them. The CDR3 is 15 amino acids. The CDR3 DNA reads as TGTGCCAGCAGCGCCCCGGGGGGCTCTAATTCACCCCTCCACTTT. Protein product: CASSAPGGSNSPLHF.

Only a few counts were recorded for this clonotype. This sequence joins TRBV20-1 and TRBJ2-7; TRBD1 matches 8 bases. After removal of 3 bases from V and 0 bases from J, the junction contained 1 base not matched to a gene. The CDR3 has 13 residues. Germline V lookup: CDR1 DFQATT, CDR2 SNEGSKA (reference sequence). CDR3 protein: CSARDRVSYEQYF. CDR3 nucleotides: TGCAGTGCTAGGGACAGGGTCTCCTACGAGCAGTACTTC.

This clonotype was picked up one time. The chain has TRBV12-3 or TRBV12-4 and TRBJ1-6, with D possibly matching TRBD1 (6 bases). This CDR3 region has 14 residues. With 5 bases removed from V and 6 bases from J, the gap between germline ends came to 11 bases. CDR3 in amino acids: CASSRQAGNSPLHF. For the CDR3, the DNA is TGTGCCAGCAGTCGACAGGCGGGTAATTCACCCCTCCACTTT.

This clonotype was detected only a few times. The chain recombines TRBV5-1 with TRBJ2-6; TRBD1 or TRBD2 may be the D gene (5 bases each). The CDR3 is 16 amino acids. Trimming stripped 7 bases from V and 0 bases from J, with 14 bases between. Germline V CDR1 and CDR2: SGHRS, YFSETQ. The CDR3 region is CASHGTGSSGANVLTF. CDR3 DNA sequence: TGCGCCAGCCACGGGACGGGGAGCTCTGGGGCCAACGTCCTGACTTTC.

The chain has TRBV5-5 and TRBJ2-7; TRBD1 aligns across 8 bases. Germline trimming cut 6 bases from V and 6 bases from J; bases unmatched to any gene: 8. The germline gives CDR1 SGHKS, CDR2 YYEKEE (reference sequence). This CDR3 is built from 13 residues. The CDR3 coding sequence is TGTGCCAGCACTCGGACAGGGTCCGTCGAGCAGTACTTC. This codes for CASTRTGSVEQYF.

For this clonotype: The junction shows a germline mismatch at one end, possibly a read error. This chain uses TRBV9 with TRBJ2-2, with 11 positions matching TRBD2. From germline, CDR1 is SGDLS and CDR2 YYNGEE. The CDR3 length is 16 residues. The CDR3 DNA reads TGTGCCAGCAGCAAGGGGACTAGCGGAGTCACCGGGGAGCTGATTTTT. This sequence encodes CASSKGTSGVTGELIF.

The V gene is TRBV24-1, the J gene TRBJ2-7, with a weak D call TRBD1 (5 bases). V lost 3 bases and J lost 3, with 14 bases in between. CDR1 is KGHDR, CDR2 SFDVKD, per germline. The CDR3 is made up of 15 amino acids. The CDR3 nucleotides are TGTGCCACCAGTGATCCTCGGACAATGAACTACGAGCAGTACTTC. This gives the protein CATSDPRTMNYEQYF.